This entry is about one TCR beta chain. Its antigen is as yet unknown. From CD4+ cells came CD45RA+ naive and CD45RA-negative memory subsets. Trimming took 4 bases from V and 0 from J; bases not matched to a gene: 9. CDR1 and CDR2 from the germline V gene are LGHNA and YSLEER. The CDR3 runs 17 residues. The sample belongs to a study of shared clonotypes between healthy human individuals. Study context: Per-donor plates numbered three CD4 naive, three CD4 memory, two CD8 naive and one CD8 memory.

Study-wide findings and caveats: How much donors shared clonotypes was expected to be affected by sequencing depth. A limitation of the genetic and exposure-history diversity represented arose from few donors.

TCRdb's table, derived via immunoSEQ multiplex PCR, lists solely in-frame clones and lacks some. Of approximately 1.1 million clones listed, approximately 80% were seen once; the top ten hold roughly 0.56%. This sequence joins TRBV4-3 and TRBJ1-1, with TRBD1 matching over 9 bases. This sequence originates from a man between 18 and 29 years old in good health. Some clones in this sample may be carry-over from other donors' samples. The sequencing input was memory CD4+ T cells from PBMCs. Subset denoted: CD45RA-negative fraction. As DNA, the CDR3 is TGCGCCAGCAGCCGTAAACCGGGACAGGGAGTGAACACTGAAGCTTTCTTT. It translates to CASSRKPGQGVNTEAFF.